Below, one T cell receptor (beta chain) is given with its context. These data belong to a study of chemoradiotherapy in HPV16-positive cancers. TCRdb's copy holds only in-frame clones and misses some; the assay was immunoSEQ multiplex PCR. The repertoire consists of some 5,600 clones, with 79% occurring once and the leading ten covering roughly 6.7%. The CDR3 is 14 amino acids. The origin of this receptor is a human donor with HPV-associated anogenital cancer. The J gene is TRBJ2-7, the V gene TRBV21-1; no check of the table's D call, TRBD2, against the DNA was made. TRBV21-1 is a pseudogene locus. The material sequenced was tumor tissue, taken from a patient who underwent chemoradiotherapy. The CDR3 DNA sequence: TGTGCCAGCACCCCCCCCGGGGGAGCCTACGAGCAGTACTTC. Its translation: CASTPPGGAYEQYF.